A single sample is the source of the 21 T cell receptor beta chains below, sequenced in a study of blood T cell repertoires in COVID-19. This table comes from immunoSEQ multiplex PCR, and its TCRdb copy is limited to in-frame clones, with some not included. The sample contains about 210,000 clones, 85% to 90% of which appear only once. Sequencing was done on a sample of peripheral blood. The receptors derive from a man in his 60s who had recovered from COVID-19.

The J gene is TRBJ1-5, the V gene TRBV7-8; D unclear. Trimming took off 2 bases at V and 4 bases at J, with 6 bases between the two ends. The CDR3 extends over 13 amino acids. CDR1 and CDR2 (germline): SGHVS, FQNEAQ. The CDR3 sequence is CASSLTPNQPQHF. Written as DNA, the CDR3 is TGTGCCAGCAGCTTAACACCTAATCAGCCCCAGCATTTT.

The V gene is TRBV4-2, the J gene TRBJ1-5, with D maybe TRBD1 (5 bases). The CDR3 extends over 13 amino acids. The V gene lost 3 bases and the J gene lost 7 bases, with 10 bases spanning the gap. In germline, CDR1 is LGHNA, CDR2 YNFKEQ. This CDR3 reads CASSQGPEQPQHF. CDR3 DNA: TGTGCCAGCAGCCAGGGGCCGGAACAGCCCCAGCATTTT.

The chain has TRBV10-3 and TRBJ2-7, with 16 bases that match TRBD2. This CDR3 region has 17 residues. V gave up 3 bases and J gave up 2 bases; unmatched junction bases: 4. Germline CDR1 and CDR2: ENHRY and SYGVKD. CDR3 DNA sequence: TGTGCCATCAGTGACCCGGGACTAGCGGGAGGGCCCTACGAGCAGTACTTC. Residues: CAISDPGLAGGPYEQYF.

The CDR3 nucleotides read TGTGCCTGGAGTGTACTAGCGGGAGAGCAGTTCTTC. It is translated as CAWSVLAGEQFF. This sequence joins TRBV30 and TRBJ2-1; TRBD2 matches 10 bases. The J segment lost 10 bases and the V segment lost 0 bases, leaving 0 bases of the junction unmatched. The CDR3 spans 12 residues. The germline gives CDR1 GTSNPN, CDR2 SVGIG (reference sequence).

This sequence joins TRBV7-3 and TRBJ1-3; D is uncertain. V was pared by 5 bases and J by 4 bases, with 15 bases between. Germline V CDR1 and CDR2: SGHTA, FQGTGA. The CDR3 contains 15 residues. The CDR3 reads CASSLDGTGGNTIYF. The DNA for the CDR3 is TGTGCCAGCAGCCTAGACGGAACGGGAGGAAACACCATATATTTT. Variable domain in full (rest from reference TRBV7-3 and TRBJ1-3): GAGVSQTPSNKVTEKGKYVELRCDPISGHTALYWYRQSLGQGPEFLIYFQGTGAADDSGLPNDRFFAVRPEGSVSTLKIQRTERGDSAVYLCASSLDGTGGNTIYFGEGSWLTVV.

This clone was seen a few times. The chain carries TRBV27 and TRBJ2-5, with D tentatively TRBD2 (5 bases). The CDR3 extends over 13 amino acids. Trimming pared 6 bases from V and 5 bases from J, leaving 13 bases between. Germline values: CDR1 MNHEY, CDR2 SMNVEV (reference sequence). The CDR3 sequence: CASRLRRGETQYF. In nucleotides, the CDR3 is TGTGCCAGCAGACTCCGGAGAGGGGAGACCCAGTACTTC.

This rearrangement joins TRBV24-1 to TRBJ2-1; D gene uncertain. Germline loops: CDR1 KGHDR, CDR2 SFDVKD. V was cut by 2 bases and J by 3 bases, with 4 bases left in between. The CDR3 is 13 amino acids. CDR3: CATSDSIYNEQFF. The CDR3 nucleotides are TGTGCCACCAGTGATTCCATCTACAATGAGCAGTTCTTC.

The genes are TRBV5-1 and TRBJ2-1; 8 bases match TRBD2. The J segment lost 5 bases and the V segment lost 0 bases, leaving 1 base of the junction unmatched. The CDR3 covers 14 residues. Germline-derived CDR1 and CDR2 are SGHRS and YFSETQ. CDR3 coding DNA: TGCGCCAGCAGCTTGGTCGGGAGGGACAATGAGCAGTTCTTC. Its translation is CASSLVGRDNEQFF. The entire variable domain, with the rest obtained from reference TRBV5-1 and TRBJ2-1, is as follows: KAGVTQTPRYLIKTRGQQVTLSCSPISGHRSVSWYQQTPGQGLQFLFEYFSETQRNKGNFPGRFSGRQFSNSRSEMNVSTLELGDSALYLCASSLVGRDNEQFFGPGTRLTVL.

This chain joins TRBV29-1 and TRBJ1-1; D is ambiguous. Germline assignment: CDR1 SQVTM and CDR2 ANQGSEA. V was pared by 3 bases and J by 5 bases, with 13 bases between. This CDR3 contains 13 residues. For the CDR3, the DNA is TGCAGCGTTGAGGCAGGCGGGAGGACTGAAGCTTTCTTT. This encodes CSVEAGGRTEAFF.

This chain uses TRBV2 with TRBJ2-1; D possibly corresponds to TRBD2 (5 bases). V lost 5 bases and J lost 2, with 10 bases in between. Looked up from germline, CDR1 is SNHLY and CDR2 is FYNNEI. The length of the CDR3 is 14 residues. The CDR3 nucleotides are TGTGCCAGCAGTCCCGGGAATACCTACAATGAGCAGTTCTTC. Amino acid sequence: CASSPGNTYNEQFF.

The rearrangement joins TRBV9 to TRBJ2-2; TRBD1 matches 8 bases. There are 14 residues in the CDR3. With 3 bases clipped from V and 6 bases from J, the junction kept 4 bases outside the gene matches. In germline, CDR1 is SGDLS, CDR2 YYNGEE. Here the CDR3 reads CASSETGVSGELFF. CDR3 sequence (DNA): TGTGCCAGCAGCGAGACAGGGGTTTCCGGGGAGCTGTTTTTT. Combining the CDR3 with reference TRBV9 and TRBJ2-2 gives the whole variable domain DSGVTQTPKHLITATGQRVTLRCSPRSGDLSVYWYQQSLDQGLQFLIQYYNGEERAKGNILERFSAQQFPDLHSELNLSSLELGDSALYFCASSETGVSGELFFGEGSRLTVL.

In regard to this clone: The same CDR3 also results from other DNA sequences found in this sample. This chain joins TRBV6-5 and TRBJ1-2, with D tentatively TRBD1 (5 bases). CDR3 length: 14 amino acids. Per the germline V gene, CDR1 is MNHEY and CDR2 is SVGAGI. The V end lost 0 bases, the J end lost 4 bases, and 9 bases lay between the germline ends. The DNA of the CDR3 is TGTGCCAGCAGTTACTCGACCGGGGGCTATGGCTACACCTTC. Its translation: CASSYSTGGYGYTF.

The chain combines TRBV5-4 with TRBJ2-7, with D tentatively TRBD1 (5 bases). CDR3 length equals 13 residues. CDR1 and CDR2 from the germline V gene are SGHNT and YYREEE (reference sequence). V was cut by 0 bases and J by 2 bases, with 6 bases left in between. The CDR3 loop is CASSLAGPYEQYF. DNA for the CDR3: TGTGCCAGCAGCTTGGCAGGGCCCTACGAGCAGTACTTC.

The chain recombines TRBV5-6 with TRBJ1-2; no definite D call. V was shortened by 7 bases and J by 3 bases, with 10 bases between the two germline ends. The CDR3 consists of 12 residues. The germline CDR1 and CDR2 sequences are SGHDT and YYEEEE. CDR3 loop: CASWIRDYGYTF. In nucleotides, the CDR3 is TGTGCCAGCTGGATTCGGGACTATGGCTACACCTTC.

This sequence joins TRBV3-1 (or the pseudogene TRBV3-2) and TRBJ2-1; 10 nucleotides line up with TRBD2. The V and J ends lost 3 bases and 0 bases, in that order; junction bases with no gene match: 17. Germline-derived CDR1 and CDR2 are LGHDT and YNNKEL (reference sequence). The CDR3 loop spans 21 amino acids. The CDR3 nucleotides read TGTGCCAGCAGCCACCCAAGGCAGGGCGTGCTAGCGGGAGTCTCCTACAATGAGCAGTTCTTC. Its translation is CASSHPRQGVLAGVSYNEQFF.

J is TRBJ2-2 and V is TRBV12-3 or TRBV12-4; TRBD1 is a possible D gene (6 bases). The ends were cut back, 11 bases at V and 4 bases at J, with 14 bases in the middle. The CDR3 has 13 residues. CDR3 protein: CALGQSTTGELFF. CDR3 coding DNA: TGTGCCCTTGGACAGTCAACCACCGGGGAGCTGTTTTTT.

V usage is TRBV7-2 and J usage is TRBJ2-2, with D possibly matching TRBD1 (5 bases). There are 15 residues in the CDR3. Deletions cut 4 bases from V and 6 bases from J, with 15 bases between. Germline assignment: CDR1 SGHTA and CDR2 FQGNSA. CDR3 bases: TGTGCCAGCAGCTCCGACAGCTCTAGGTCCGGGGAGCTGTTTTTT. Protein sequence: CASSSDSSRSGELFF.

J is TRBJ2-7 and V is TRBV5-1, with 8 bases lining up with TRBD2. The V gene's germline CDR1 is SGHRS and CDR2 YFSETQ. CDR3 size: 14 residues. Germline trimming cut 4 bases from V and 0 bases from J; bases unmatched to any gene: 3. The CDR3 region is CASSRSGSSYEQYF. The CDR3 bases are TGCGCCAGCAGCCGGAGCGGGAGCTCCTACGAGCAGTACTTC.

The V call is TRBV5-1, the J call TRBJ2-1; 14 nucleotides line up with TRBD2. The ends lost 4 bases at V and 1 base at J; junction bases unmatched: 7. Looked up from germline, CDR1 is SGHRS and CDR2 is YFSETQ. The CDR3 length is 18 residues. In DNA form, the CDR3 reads TGCGCCAGCAGCCGTCGGACTAGCGGGAGGAATTCCTACAATGAGCAGTTCTTC. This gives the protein CASSRRTSGRNSYNEQFF.

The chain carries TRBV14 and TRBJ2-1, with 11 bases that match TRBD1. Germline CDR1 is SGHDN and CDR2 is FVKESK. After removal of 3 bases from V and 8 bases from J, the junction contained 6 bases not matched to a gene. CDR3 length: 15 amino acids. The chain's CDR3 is CASSQPGQGEDEQFF. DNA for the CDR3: TGTGCCAGCAGCCAGCCGGGACAGGGGGAGGATGAGCAGTTCTTC.

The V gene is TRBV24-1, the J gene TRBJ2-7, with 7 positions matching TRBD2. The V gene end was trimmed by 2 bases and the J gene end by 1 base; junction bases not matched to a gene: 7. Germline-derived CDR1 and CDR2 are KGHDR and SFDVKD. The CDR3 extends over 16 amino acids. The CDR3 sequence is CATSDSVGGGSYEQYF. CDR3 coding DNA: TGTGCCACCAGTGATTCGGTAGGCGGGGGTTCCTACGAGCAGTACTTC.